In this sample, the clone carrying this T cell receptor (beta chain) turned up a few times. Its target is not known. The data are from a study of T cells in Graves' hyperthyroidism and ophthalmopathy. Study results and caveats: Most thyroid clonotypes expanded above 0.001 were also detected in blood.

Uncontrolled infections, other autoimmune diseases, pregnancy or lactation led to exclusion of patients. Per germline, CDR1 SQVTM and CDR2 ANQGSEA. CDR3 length equals 13 residues. Losses at the gene ends were 4 bases for V and 3 bases for J; bases not matched to a gene: 4. Authors of the study amplified TCR beta CDR3 regions from RNA transcripts. HTBI primers were the set used in a first-round RT-PCR of the TCR CDR3. In TCRdb, the multiplex PCR reads were re-called with MiXCR into one record per CDR3 protein. This sample has 540,000 or so distinct CDR3 sequences; around a sixth occur once, and the top ten carry roughly 7.3%.

This clonotype was sampled from a woman aged 25 to 39 with Graves' hyperthyroidism. V usage is TRBV29-1 and J usage is TRBJ2-5; 8 bases line up with TRBD1. Specimen: blood. The CDR3 DNA follows: TGCAGCGTTGCAAGGACAGGGAAAGAGACCCAGTACTTC. Its translation: CSVARTGKETQYF.